This T cell receptor (beta chain) was recorded in a study of blood T cell repertoires in COVID-19. This clone occurred a few times. The CDR3 totals 12 residues. The V end lost 8 bases, the J end lost 7 bases, and 14 bases lay between the germline ends. The germline CDR1 and CDR2 sequences are SNHLY and FYNNEI. Data came from immunoSEQ multiplex PCR; TCRdb stores just in-frame clones and leaves some out. The table has approximately 240,000 clones, about 80% seen once. The clonotype originates from a woman between 40 and 50 years old with acute COVID-19. Source material: PBMCs or T cells enriched from blood (not recorded which). This chain links TRBV2 with TRBJ1-1; maybe TRBD1 (6 bases). The CDR3 DNA reads TGTGCCAGCGGGTCAGGGGAGTTTGAAGCTTTCTTT. It specifies CASGSGEFEAFF.